A selection of T cell receptor beta chains follows, all from one sample in a study of shared clonotypes between healthy human individuals. Profiled with immunoSEQ multiplex PCR; TCRdb holds only in-frame clones, not every one. The sample consists of around 2.5 million clones, more than 85% of them appearing once. The sequencing input was naive CD4+ T cells from PBMCs. The receptors were sampled from a man younger than 35 in good health. Some clones in this sample may be carry-over from other donors' samples. The CDR3 runs from the conserved cysteine through the conserved F or W. Each record gives: V gene, J gene, D gene, clone size, CDR3 DNA, CDR3 protein. A D gene is named only where the DNA matches it firmly. Only part of the rows carry a size: once, few, many, or a class if the clone is expanded.

v_gene: TRBV5-1
j_gene: TRBJ2-7
d_gene: .
abundance: .
CDR3nt: TGCGCCAGCAGCTTGGAGGTAGGGGTGTATAACGAGCAGTACTTC
CDR3aa: CASSLEVGVYNEQYF

v_gene: TRBV5-1
j_gene: TRBJ2-7
d_gene: .
abundance: .
CDR3nt: TGCGCCAGCAGCGGGGCCCCCGGTACGGGGTTAGAACAGTACTTC
CDR3aa: CASSGAPGTGLEQYF

v_gene: TRBV28
j_gene: TRBJ1-1
d_gene: .
abundance: .
CDR3nt: TGTGCTACGGTGAGGGCTTACACTGAAGCTTTCTTT
CDR3aa: CATVRAYTEAFF

v_gene: TRBV4-3
j_gene: TRBJ2-5
d_gene: TRBD1
abundance: .
CDR3nt: TGCGCCAGCAGCCAAGATCGCGGACAGGGGGAGACCCAGTACTTC
CDR3aa: CASSQDRGQGETQYF

v_gene: TRBV5-1
j_gene: TRBJ2-5
d_gene: TRBD2
abundance: .
CDR3nt: TGCGCCAGCAGCCCGGGACTAGCGGGAGGGACAGAGACCCAGTACTTC
CDR3aa: CASSPGLAGGTETQYF

v_gene: TRBV4-3
j_gene: TRBJ2-5
d_gene: .
abundance: .
CDR3nt: TGCGCCAGCAGCCAAGTTACGGGGGTAGAGACCCAGTACTTC
CDR3aa: CASSQVTGVETQYF

v_gene: TRBV5-6
j_gene: TRBJ2-5
d_gene: .
abundance: .
CDR3nt: TGTGCCAGCAGCTTTAGTGTTTTGGAGACCCAGTACTTC
CDR3aa: CASSFSVLETQYF

v_gene: TRBV28
j_gene: TRBJ1-5
d_gene: .
abundance: .
CDR3nt: TGTGCCAGCAGTCCCACCAAACAGGGTGGTGGTCAGCCCCAGCATTTT
CDR3aa: CASSPTKQGGGQPQHF

v_gene: TRBV19
j_gene: TRBJ2-3
d_gene: .
abundance: .
CDR3nt: TGTGCCAGTAGTGTGGCTCAAGGTCAATCCGATACGCAGTATTTT
CDR3aa: CASSVAQGQSDTQYF

v_gene: TRBV7-4
j_gene: TRBJ2-1
d_gene: .
abundance: once
CDR3nt: TGTGCCAGCAGCCAGAATGGGCAGGGTGGGATTGAAAATGAGCAGTTCTTC
CDR3aa: CASSQNGQGGIENEQFF

v_gene: TRBV4-1
j_gene: TRBJ2-7
d_gene: TRBD2
abundance: .
CDR3nt: TGCGCCAGCAGCCGGGGGACTAGCGGGAGACTCTACGAGCAGTACTTC
CDR3aa: CASSRGTSGRLYEQYF

v_gene: TRBV7-2
j_gene: TRBJ2-5
d_gene: .
abundance: .
CDR3nt: TGTGCCAGCAACGAGCAGGGAGACCGGCAAGAGACCCAGTACTTC
CDR3aa: CASNEQGDRQETQYF

v_gene: TRBV19
j_gene: TRBJ2-5
d_gene: TRBD1
abundance: .
CDR3nt: TGTGCCAGTAGGGACAGGGGATTGGAGACCCAGTACTTC
CDR3aa: CASRDRGLETQYF

v_gene: TRBV7-2
j_gene: TRBJ2-5
d_gene: .
abundance: .
CDR3nt: TGTGCCAGCAGCCCCTCCCAAGAGACCCAGTACTTC
CDR3aa: CASSPSQETQYF

v_gene: TRBV18
j_gene: TRBJ1-3
d_gene: .
abundance: .
CDR3nt: TGTGCCAGCTCACACGACTTCCTTGGGGACACCATATATTTT
CDR3aa: CASSHDFLGDTIYF

v_gene: TRBV7-2
j_gene: TRBJ2-7
d_gene: TRBD2
abundance: .
CDR3nt: TGTGCCAGCAGCGCAGCCGGGACTAACCCCTACGAGCAGTACTTC
CDR3aa: CASSAAGTNPYEQYF

v_gene: TRBV5-1
j_gene: TRBJ1-1
d_gene: .
abundance: .
CDR3nt: TGCGCCAGCAGCTTCCTCTCATTGAACACTGAAGCTTTCTTT
CDR3aa: CASSFLSLNTEAFF

v_gene: TRBV28
j_gene: TRBJ1-5
d_gene: .
abundance: .
CDR3nt: TGTGCCAGCATGGCAGCCGGTCAGCCCCAGCATTTT
CDR3aa: CASMAAGQPQHF

v_gene: TRBV5-1
j_gene: TRBJ2-1
d_gene: TRBD2
abundance: .
CDR3nt: TGCGCCAGCAGCTTGGCTAGCGGGTTTGACAATGAGCAGTTCTTC
CDR3aa: CASSLASGFDNEQFF

v_gene: TRBV29-1
j_gene: TRBJ2-1
d_gene: .
abundance: once
CDR3nt: TGCAGCGTTGAAGATCTTCGGCAGGGAGGCAATGAGCAGTTCTTC
CDR3aa: CSVEDLRQGGNEQFF

v_gene: TRBV28
j_gene: TRBJ2-4
d_gene: TRBD1
abundance: .
CDR3nt: TGTGCCAGCAGTAGGGACAGGGGAAACATTCAGTACTTC
CDR3aa: CASSRDRGNIQYF

v_gene: TRBV6-4
j_gene: TRBJ1-4
d_gene: TRBD1
abundance: few
CDR3nt: TGTGCCAGCAGCGGACAGGGAGGTGAAAAACTGTTTTTT
CDR3aa: CASSGQGGEKLFF

v_gene: TRBV27
j_gene: TRBJ1-4
d_gene: .
abundance: .
CDR3nt: TGTGCCAGCAGTTCGGCAATCGCAACTAATGAAAAACTGTTTTTT
CDR3aa: CASSSAIATNEKLFF

v_gene: TRBV4-3
j_gene: TRBJ2-3
d_gene: TRBD2
abundance: once
CDR3nt: TGCGCCAGCAGCCAAGTTGGGACTAGCGGGAGCACAGATACGCAGTATTTT
CDR3aa: CASSQVGTSGSTDTQYF

v_gene: TRBV7-9
j_gene: TRBJ2-1
d_gene: TRBD2
abundance: once
CDR3nt: TGTGCCAGCAGCACACCGGGACTAGCGGGAGGGCCAGGAGAGACTGAGCAGTTCTTC
CDR3aa: CASSTPGLAGGPGETEQFF

v_gene: TRBV2
j_gene: TRBJ2-3
d_gene: .
abundance: .
CDR3nt: TGTGCCAGCAGTGAATTAGGATGGGTCACAGATACGCAGTATTTT
CDR3aa: CASSELGWVTDTQYF

v_gene: TRBV5-1
j_gene: TRBJ2-2
d_gene: .
abundance: .
CDR3nt: TGCGCCAGCAGCTTGGGACTACCGAACACCGGGGAGCTGTTTTTT
CDR3aa: CASSLGLPNTGELFF

v_gene: TRBV5-1
j_gene: TRBJ1-2
d_gene: TRBD1
abundance: .
CDR3nt: TGCGCCAGCAGCCCCCCAGGGACAGCGAATAACTATGGCTACACCTTC
CDR3aa: CASSPPGTANNYGYTF

v_gene: TRBV18
j_gene: TRBJ2-1
d_gene: .
abundance: .
CDR3nt: TGTGCCAGCTCACCACAGAATGGCAATGAGCAGTTCTTC
CDR3aa: CASSPQNGNEQFF

v_gene: TRBV7-9
j_gene: TRBJ2-1
d_gene: .
abundance: .
CDR3nt: TGTGCCAGCAGCTTAGTCCGGGGCTCCTACAATGAGCAGTTCTTC
CDR3aa: CASSLVRGSYNEQFF

v_gene: TRBV5-1
j_gene: TRBJ2-7
d_gene: .
abundance: once
CDR3nt: TGCGCCAGCAGCTTGGCGGTTTCCTACGAGCAGTACTTC
CDR3aa: CASSLAVSYEQYF

v_gene: TRBV5-1
j_gene: TRBJ2-3
d_gene: .
abundance: .
CDR3nt: TGCGCCAGCAGGGGGGACCCTAGCACAGATACGCAGTATTTT
CDR3aa: CASRGDPSTDTQYF

v_gene: TRBV29-1
j_gene: TRBJ2-2
d_gene: TRBD1
abundance: .
CDR3nt: TGCAGCGCTTTGGGACAGAGGAACACCGGGGAGCTGTTTTTT
CDR3aa: CSALGQRNTGELFF

v_gene: TRBV7-8
j_gene: TRBJ1-5
d_gene: TRBD1
abundance: .
CDR3nt: TGTGCCAGCAGCTTAGTTGGAAGGGGGCAACAGCCCCAGCATTTT
CDR3aa: CASSLVGRGQQPQHF

v_gene: TRBV6-5
j_gene: TRBJ2-7
d_gene: .
abundance: few
CDR3nt: TGTGCCAGCAGTTACAGGGGCCCCCCCTACGAGCAGTACTTC
CDR3aa: CASSYRGPPYEQYF

v_gene: TRBV11-1
j_gene: TRBJ1-2
d_gene: .
abundance: .
CDR3nt: TGTGCCAGCAGCTTAAACAGGGTAGACGTCTATGGCTACACCTTC
CDR3aa: CASSLNRVDVYGYTF

v_gene: TRBV28
j_gene: TRBJ2-1
d_gene: .
abundance: .
CDR3nt: TGTGCCAGCACTACTCCGGGACATTGGACGTTCTTC
CDR3aa: CASTTPGHWTFF

v_gene: TRBV28
j_gene: TRBJ2-1
d_gene: .
abundance: .
CDR3nt: TGTGCCAGCAGTTTGGGGGGCGGGAGCTCCTACAATGAGCAGTTCTTC
CDR3aa: CASSLGGGSSYNEQFF

v_gene: TRBV29-1
j_gene: TRBJ2-1
d_gene: TRBD1
abundance: once
CDR3nt: TGCAGCGTACTTGGACAGGGGAGGGATGAGCAGTTCTTC
CDR3aa: CSVLGQGRDEQFF

v_gene: TRBV5-6
j_gene: TRBJ2-7
d_gene: .
abundance: .
CDR3nt: TGTGCCAGCAGCCGCCAAGGACAGCTCACCTACGAGCAGTACTTC
CDR3aa: CASSRQGQLTYEQYF

v_gene: TRBV2
j_gene: TRBJ1-1
d_gene: .
abundance: .
CDR3nt: TGTGCCAGCAGGACGACGGGGACTTCGAACACTGAAGCTTTCTTT
CDR3aa: CASRTTGTSNTEAFF

v_gene: TRBV28
j_gene: TRBJ1-6
d_gene: .
abundance: .
CDR3nt: TGTGCCAGCAGCCAGAGCTATAATTCACCCCTCCACTTT
CDR3aa: CASSQSYNSPLHF

v_gene: TRBV28
j_gene: TRBJ2-3
d_gene: .
abundance: .
CDR3nt: TGTGCCAGCAGTTCCGATTTAGATACGCAGTATTTT
CDR3aa: CASSSDLDTQYF